The clone carrying this TCR beta chain was counted only a few times. Antigen: not known. These data come from a study of memory CD4+ T cells and cytomegalovirus serostatus. Study-wide results and caveats: Suggested: most of the CMV-linked TCR signature lies in CD4+ memory cells. About two fifths of the roughly 160 known CMV-associated TCRbeta sequences appeared in CD4+ memory.

In the original analysis: Out-of-frame sequences were removed, leaving about 2,300,000 distinct TCRbeta sequences. Sequenced by immunoSEQ multiplex PCR; TCRdb stores in-frame clones only, minus some. V, J and clone size are those of that table, while D and trimming were read from the DNA. The profile shows over 60,000 clones, approximately 78% of them singletons. Single viable CD3+CD4+CD8-CD45RO+ cells were sorted as the memory CD4+ T cells. The germline V and J ends were trimmed by 0 bases and 3 bases, with 13 bases remaining between them. CDR3 size: 16 residues. Germline CDR1 MGHRA, CDR2 YSYEKL. This TCR was sampled from an adult in good health and CMV-seronegative. Sequenced sample: memory CD4+ T cells from blood. The chain is built from TRBV4-1 and TRBJ2-3; tentatively, D is TRBD2 (6 bases). The CDR3 protein is CASSQDQAGMTDTQYF. CDR3 coding DNA: TGCGCCAGCAGCCAAGACCAAGCGGGCATGACAGATACGCAGTATTTT.